This T cell receptor beta chain was sequenced in a study of blood T cell repertoires in COVID-19. The assay was immunoSEQ multiplex PCR, and TCRdb's table has in-frame clones only and misses some. The table shows 70,000 to 80,000 clones, with around 85% occurring only once. The clonotype was recovered from a woman older than 75 with active or convalescent COVID-19. Specimen: peripheral blood.

CDR3 sequence (DNA): TGTGCCAGTAGTATAGGAACAGGGCTGTCCTACGAGCAGTACTTC. Translating gives CASSIGTGLSYEQYF. The chain is built from TRBV19 and TRBJ2-7; possibly TRBD1 for D (6 bases). Trimming cost V 1 base and J 1 base, with 11 bases left between them. Germline V gene lookup returns CDR1 LNHDA and CDR2 SQIVND (reference sequence). The CDR3 covers 15 residues. Full variable domain (outside the CDR3, taken from reference TRBV19 and TRBJ2-7): DGGITQSPKYLFRKEGQNVTLSCEQNLNHDAMYWYRQDPGQGLRLIYYSQIVNDFQKGDIAEGYSVSREKKESFPLTVTSAQKNPTAFYLCASSIGTGLSYEQYFGPGTRLTVT.